The text below deals with one T cell receptor beta chain. These data belong to a study of blood T cell repertoires in COVID-19. About the study: Some COVID-19 samples were acute and others convalescent; all came from the United States, Italy and Spain. T cells, B-cell-depleted T cells, or PBMCs provided the cDNA or gDNA that served as material.

The ends were cut back, 6 bases at V and 3 bases at J, with 11 bases in the middle. This CDR3 spans 13 amino acids. In the authors' methods: Estimation of nucleated cell counts was performed using reference gene primer amplification. Repertoires were generated with immunoSEQ multiplex PCR, while TCRdb's copy carries only in-frame clones and drops some. V and J calls and clone size are copied from that table; D and trimming were computed from the DNA. The profile covers some 90,000 clones, with nearly 90% appearing a single time and under 9.5% taken by the ten largest. The sequence was obtained from a man in his fifties with acute or convalescent COVID-19. Sequencing was carried out using peripheral blood. The genes are TRBV12-3 or TRBV12-4 and TRBJ1-2; a possible D gene is TRBD1 (6 bases). The CDR3 sequence: CASSPGQYYGYTF. CDR3 coding DNA: TGTGCCAGCAGCCCCGGACAGTACTATGGCTACACCTTC.